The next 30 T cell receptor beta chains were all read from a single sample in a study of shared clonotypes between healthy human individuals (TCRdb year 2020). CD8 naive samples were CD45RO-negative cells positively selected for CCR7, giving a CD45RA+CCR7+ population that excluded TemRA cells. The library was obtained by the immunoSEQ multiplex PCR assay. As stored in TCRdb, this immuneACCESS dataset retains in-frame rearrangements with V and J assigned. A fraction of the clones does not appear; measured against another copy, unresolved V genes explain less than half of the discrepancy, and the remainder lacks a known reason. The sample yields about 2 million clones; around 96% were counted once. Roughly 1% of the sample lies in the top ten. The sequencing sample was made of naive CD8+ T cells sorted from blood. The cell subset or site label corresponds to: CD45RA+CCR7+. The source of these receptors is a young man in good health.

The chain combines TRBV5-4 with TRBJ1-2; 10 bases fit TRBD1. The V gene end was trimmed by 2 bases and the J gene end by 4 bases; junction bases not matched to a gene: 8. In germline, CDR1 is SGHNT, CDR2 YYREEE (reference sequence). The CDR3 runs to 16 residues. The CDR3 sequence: CASSFGTGVGSYGYTF. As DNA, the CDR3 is TGTGCCAGCAGCTTCGGGACAGGGGTTGGGAGCTATGGCTACACCTTC. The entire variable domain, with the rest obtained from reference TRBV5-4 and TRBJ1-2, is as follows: ETGVTQSPTHLIKTRGQQVTLRCSSQSGHNTVSWYQQALGQGPQFIFQYYREEENGRGNFPPRFSGLQFPNYSSELNVNALELDDSALYLCASSFGTGVGSYGYTFGSGTRLTVV.

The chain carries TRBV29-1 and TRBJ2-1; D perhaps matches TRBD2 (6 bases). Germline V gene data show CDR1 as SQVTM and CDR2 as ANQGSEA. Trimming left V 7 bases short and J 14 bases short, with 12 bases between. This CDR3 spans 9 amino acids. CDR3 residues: CSAGGGEFF. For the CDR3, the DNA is TGCAGCGCCGGGGGTGGGGAGTTCTTC.

The CDR3 reads CASSQDWSDNEQFF. The CDR3 nucleotides read TGTGCCAGCAGCCAAGATTGGTCGGACAATGAGCAGTTCTTC. The rearrangement links TRBV14 to TRBJ2-1; no firm D call. CDR1 and CDR2 from the germline V gene are SGHDN and FVKESK. Trimming removed 0 bases at V and 5 bases at J, with 8 bases between. The CDR3 is 14 residues long.

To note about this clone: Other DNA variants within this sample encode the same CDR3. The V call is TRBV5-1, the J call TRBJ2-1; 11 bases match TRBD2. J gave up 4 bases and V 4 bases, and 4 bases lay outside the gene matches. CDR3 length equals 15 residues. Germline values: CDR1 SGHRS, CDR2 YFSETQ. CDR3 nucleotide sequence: TGCGCCAGCAGCCCAACTAGCGGGGGATACAATGAGCAGTTCTTC. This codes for CASSPTSGGYNEQFF.

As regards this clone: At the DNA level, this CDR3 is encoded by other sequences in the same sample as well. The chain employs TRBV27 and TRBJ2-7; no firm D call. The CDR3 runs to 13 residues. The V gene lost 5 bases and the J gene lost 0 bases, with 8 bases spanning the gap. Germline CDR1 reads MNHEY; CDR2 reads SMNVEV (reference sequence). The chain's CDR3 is CASSPSRSYEQYF. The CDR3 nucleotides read TGTGCCAGCAGTCCCTCCCGCTCCTACGAGCAGTACTTC.

In DNA, the CDR3 is TGTGCCAGCAGCTTACGACTAGCCCCCGAAGTTGGTACGCAGTATTTT. Amino acid sequence: CASSLRLAPEVGTQYF. The gene calls are TRBV11-2 and TRBJ2-3; 7 nucleotides align to TRBD2. CDR1 and CDR2 from the germline V gene are SGHAT and FQNNGV. V dropped 2 bases and J dropped 8; count of bases not matched to a gene: 13. CDR3 length: 16 residues.

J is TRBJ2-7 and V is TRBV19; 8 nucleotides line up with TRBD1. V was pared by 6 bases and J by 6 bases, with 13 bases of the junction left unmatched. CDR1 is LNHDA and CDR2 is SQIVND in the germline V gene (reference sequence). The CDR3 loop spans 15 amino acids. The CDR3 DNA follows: TGTGCCAGTAGCGAAACCGGGACAGGCCTCAGCGAGCAGTACTTC. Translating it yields CASSETGTGLSEQYF.

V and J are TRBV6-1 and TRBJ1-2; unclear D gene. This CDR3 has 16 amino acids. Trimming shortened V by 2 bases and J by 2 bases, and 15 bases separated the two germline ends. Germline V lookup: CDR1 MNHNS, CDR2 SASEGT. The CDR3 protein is CASSEPIPGHNYGYTF. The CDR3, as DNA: TGTGCCAGCAGTGAACCCATCCCGGGTCACAACTATGGCTACACCTTC.

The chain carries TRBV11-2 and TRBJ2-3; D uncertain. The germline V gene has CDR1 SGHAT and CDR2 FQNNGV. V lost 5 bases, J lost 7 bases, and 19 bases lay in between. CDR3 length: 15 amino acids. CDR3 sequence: CASSPPSRSVNTQYF. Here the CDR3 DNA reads TGTGCCAGCAGCCCACCAAGTAGGTCCGTGAATACGCAGTATTTT.

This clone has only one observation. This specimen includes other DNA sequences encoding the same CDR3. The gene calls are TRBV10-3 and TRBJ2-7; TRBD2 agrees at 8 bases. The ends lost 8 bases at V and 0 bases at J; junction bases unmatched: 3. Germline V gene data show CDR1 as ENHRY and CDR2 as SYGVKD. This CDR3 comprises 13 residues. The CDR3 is CAIRAGDSYEQYF. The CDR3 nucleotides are TGTGCCATCCGAGCGGGGGACTCCTACGAGCAGTACTTC.

CDR3 DNA: TGTGCCAGCAGCACCCGACAGGAAATTGAAAAACTGTTTTTT. Its protein product is CASSTRQEIEKLFF. This rearrangement joins TRBV5-4 to TRBJ1-4; possible D gene TRBD1, 6 bases. Per the germline V gene, CDR1 is SGHNT and CDR2 is YYREEE (reference sequence). The CDR3 totals 14 residues. V was cut by 4 bases and J by 7 bases, with 14 bases left in between.

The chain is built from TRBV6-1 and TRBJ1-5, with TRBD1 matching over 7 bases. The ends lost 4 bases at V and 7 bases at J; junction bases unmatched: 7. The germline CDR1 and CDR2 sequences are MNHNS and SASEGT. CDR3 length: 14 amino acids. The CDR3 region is CASSVTGLGQPQHF. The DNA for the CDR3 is TGTGCCAGCAGTGTGACAGGGCTCGGGCAGCCCCAGCATTTT.

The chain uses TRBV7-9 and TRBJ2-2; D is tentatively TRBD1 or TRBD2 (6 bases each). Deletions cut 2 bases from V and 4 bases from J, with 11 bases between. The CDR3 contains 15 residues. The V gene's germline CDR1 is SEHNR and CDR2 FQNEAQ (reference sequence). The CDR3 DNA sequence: TGTGCCAGCAGCTTACCGGGGGCGAGCACCGGGGAGCTGTTTTTT. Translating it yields CASSLPGASTGELFF.

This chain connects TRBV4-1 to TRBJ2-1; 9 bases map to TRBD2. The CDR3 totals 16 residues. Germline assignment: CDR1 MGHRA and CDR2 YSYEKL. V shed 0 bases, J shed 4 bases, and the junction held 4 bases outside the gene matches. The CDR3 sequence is CASSQEWAGGYNEQFF. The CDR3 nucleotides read TGCGCCAGCAGCCAAGAATGGGCGGGGGGGTACAATGAGCAGTTCTTC.

In DNA form, the CDR3 reads TGTGCCAGCAGTTTCGTACAGGAAAGCACTGAAGCTTTCTTT. This sequence encodes CASSFVQESTEAFF. The rearrangement joins TRBV27 to TRBJ1-1; D perhaps matches TRBD1 (5 bases). There are 14 residues in the CDR3. V gave up 3 bases and J gave up 4 bases, with 12 bases separating them. Germline V lookup: CDR1 MNHEY, CDR2 SMNVEV (reference sequence).

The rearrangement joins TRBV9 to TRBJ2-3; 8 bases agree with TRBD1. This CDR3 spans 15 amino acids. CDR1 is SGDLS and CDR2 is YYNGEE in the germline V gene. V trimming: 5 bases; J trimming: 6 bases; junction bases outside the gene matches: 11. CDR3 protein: CASSTGTGLGDTQYF. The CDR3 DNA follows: TGTGCCAGCAGTACCGGGACAGGTCTTGGGGATACGCAGTATTTT.

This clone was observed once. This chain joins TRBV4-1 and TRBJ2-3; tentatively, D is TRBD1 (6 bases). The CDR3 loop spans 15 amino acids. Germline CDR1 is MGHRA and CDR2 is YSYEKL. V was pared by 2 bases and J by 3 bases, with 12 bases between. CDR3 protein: CASSQQGQGTDTQYF. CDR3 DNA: TGCGCCAGCAGCCAACAGGGGCAAGGGACAGATACGCAGTATTTT.

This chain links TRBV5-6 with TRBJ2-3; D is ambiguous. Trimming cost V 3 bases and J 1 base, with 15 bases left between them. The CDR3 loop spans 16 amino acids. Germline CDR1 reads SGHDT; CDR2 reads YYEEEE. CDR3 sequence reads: CASSSMGMAGTDTQYF. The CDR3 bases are TGTGCCAGCAGCTCCATGGGGATGGCGGGCACAGATACGCAGTATTTT.

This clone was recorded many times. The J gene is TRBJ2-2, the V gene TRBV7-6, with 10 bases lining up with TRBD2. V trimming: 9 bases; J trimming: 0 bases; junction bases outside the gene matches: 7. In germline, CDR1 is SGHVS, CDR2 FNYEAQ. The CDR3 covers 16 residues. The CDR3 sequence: CASTQTSGANTGELFF. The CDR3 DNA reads TGTGCCAGTACCCAAACTAGCGGGGCGAACACCGGGGAGCTGTTTTTT.

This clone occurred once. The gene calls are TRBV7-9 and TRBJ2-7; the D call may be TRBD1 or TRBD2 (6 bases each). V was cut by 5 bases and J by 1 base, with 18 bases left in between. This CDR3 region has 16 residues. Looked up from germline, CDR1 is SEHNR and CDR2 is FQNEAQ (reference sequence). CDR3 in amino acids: CASSPSAGQGSYEQYF. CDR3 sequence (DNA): TGTGCCAGCAGCCCAAGCGCGGGACAAGGATCCTACGAGCAGTACTTC.

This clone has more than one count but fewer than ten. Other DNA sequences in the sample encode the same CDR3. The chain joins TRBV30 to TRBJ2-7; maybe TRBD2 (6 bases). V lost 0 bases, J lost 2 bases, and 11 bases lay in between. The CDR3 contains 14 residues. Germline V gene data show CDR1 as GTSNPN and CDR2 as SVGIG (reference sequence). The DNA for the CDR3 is TGTGCCTGGAGTGTAGACGGGAGAGCCTACGAGCAGTACTTC. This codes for CAWSVDGRAYEQYF. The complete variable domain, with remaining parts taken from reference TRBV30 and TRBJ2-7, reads SQTIHQWPATLVQPVGSPLSLECTVEGTSNPNLYWYRQAAGRGLQLLFYSVGIGQISSEVPQNLSASRPQDRQFILSSKKLLLSDSGFYLCAWSVDGRAYEQYFGPGTRLTVT.

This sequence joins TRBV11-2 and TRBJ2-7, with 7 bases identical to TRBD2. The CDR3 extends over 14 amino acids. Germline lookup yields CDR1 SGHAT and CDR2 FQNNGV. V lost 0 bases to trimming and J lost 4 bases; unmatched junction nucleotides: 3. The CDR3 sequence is CASSLDAGAYEQYF. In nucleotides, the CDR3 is TGTGCCAGCAGCTTAGATGCGGGAGCGTACGAGCAGTACTTC. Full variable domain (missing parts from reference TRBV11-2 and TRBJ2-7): EAGVAQSPRYKIIEKRQSVAFWCNPISGHATLYWYQQILGQGPKLLIQFQNNGVVDDSQLPKDRFSAERLKGVDSTLKIQPAKLEDSAVYLCASSLDAGAYEQYFGPGTRLTVT.

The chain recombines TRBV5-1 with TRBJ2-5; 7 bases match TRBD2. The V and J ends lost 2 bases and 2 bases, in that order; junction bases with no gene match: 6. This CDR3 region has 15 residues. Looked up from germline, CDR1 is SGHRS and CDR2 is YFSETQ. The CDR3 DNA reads TGCGCCAGCAGCTTATTTAGCGGGCCTCAAGAGACCCAGTACTTC. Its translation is CASSLFSGPQETQYF.

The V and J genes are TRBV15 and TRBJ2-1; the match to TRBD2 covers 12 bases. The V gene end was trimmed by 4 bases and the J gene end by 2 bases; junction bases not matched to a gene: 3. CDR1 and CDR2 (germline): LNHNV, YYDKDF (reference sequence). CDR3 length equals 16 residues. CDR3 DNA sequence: TGTGCCACCAGCATTTCTAGCGGGGGGGCCTACAATGAGCAGTTCTTC. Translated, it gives CATSISSGGAYNEQFF.

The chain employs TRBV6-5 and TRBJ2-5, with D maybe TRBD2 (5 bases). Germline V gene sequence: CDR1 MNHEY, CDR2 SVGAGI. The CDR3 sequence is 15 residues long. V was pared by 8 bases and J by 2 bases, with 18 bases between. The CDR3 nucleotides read TGTGCCAGCCTCAGTCGGTCGACTACACAAGAGACCCAGTACTTC. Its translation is CASLSRSTTQETQYF.

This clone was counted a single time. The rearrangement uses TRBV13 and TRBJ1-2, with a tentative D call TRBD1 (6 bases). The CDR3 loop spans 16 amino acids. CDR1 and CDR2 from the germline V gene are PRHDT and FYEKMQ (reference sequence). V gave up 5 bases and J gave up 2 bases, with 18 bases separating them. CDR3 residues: CASSRGRGDLNYGYTF. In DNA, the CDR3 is TGTGCCAGCAGCAGAGGGAGGGGGGACCTCAACTATGGCTACACCTTC.

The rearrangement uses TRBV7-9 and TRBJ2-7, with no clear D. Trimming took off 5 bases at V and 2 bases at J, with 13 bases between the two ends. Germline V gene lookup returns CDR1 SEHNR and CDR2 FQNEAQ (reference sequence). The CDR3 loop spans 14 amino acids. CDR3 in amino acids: CASSALLIPYEQYF. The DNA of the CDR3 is TGTGCCAGCAGCGCTCTCTTGATTCCCTACGAGCAGTACTTC.

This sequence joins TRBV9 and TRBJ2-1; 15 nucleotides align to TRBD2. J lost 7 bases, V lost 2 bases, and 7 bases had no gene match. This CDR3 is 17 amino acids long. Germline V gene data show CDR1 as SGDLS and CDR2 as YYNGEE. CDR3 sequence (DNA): TGTGCCAGCAGCGTTGTCGGGACTAGCGGGAGGATGAATGAGCAGTTCTTC. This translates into CASSVVGTSGRMNEQFF.

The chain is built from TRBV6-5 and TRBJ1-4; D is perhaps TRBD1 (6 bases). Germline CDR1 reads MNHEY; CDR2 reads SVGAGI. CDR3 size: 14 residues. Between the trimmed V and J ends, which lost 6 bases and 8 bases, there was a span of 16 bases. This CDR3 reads CASSPQGNGEKLFF. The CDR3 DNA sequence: TGTGCCAGCAGCCCGCAGGGGAATGGGGAAAAACTGTTTTTT.

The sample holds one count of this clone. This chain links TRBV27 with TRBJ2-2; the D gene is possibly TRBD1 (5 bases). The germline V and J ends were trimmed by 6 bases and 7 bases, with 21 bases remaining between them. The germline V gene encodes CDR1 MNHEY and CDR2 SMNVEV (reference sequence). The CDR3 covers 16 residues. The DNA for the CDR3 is TGTGCCAGCAGCCTAAGACAGCTGGGCCTTGACGGGGAGCTGTTTTTT. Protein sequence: CASSLRQLGLDGELFF.